One sample yielded the 31 T cell receptor beta chains listed below, sequenced in a study of T cell changes during pregnancy in multiple sclerosis. Clones were sequenced by immunoSEQ multiplex PCR, and TCRdb holds only the in-frame ones, with some missing. This sample has about 40,000 clones, with roughly 90% found just once. The sequencing used CD8+ T cells from peripheral blood mononuclear cells, collected before pregnancy. These receptors came from a female donor with multiple sclerosis, enrolled in a pregnancy study.

For this clone: One junction end disagrees with the germline gene, perhaps due to a read error. The chain has TRBV7-7 and TRBJ2-5; TRBD1 agrees at 7 bases. Germline-derived CDR1 and CDR2 are SSHAT and FNYEAQ (reference sequence). The CDR3 consists of 16 residues. CDR3 amino acids: CASSFSSGTAQETQYF. The DNA for the CDR3 is TGTGCTAGCAGCTTTTCCTCCGGGACAGCCCAAGAGACCCAGTACTTC.

J is TRBJ2-1 and V is TRBV5-4, with TRBD2 identical over 8 bases. CDR1 is SGHNT, CDR2 YYREEE, per germline (reference sequence). The CDR3 is 16 amino acids. V gave up 4 bases and J gave up 8 bases; unmatched junction bases: 14. The CDR3 reads CASSPYLAGIIDEQFF. The CDR3 bases are TGTGCCAGCAGCCCGTACCTAGCGGGCATTATCGATGAGCAGTTCTTC.

V usage is TRBV5-6 and J usage is TRBJ2-7, with TRBD1 identical over 7 bases. CDR1 and CDR2 from the germline V gene are SGHDT and YYEEEE. The CDR3 has 14 amino acids. V trimming: 3 bases; J trimming: 4 bases; junction bases outside the gene matches: 7. CDR3 coding DNA: TGTGCCAGCAGCTCCGGGACAGTTATTTACGAGCAGTACTTC. Translating it yields CASSSGTVIYEQYF.

This chain joins TRBV27 and TRBJ2-7, with D possibly TRBD2 on 5 matching bases. The CDR3 is made up of 15 amino acids. The V end lost 3 bases, the J end lost 3 bases, and 15 bases lay between the germline ends. Per the germline V gene, CDR1 is MNHEY and CDR2 is SMNVEV (reference sequence). Written as DNA, the CDR3 is TGTGCCAGCAGTTTTTCGGGGAGAGCCGTCTACGAGCAGTACTTC. Its protein is CASSFSGRAVYEQYF.

The chain joins TRBV6-4 to TRBJ2-1; TRBD2 is a possible D gene (6 bases). CDR3 length equals 15 residues. The V gene lost 3 bases and the J gene lost 4 bases, with 13 bases spanning the gap. Per the germline V gene, CDR1 is MRHNA and CDR2 is SNTAGT. The CDR3 is CASSERTGDYNEQFF. CDR3 DNA sequence: TGTGCCAGCAGTGAAAGAACGGGGGATTACAATGAGCAGTTCTTC.

The chain employs TRBV7-9 and TRBJ2-7; D gene unclear. This CDR3 is 13 amino acids long. Trimming shortened V by 4 bases and J by 1 base, and 8 bases separated the two germline ends. Germline V gene data show CDR1 as SEHNR and CDR2 as FQNEAQ (reference sequence). CDR3: CASSWQISYEQYF. CDR3 in DNA: TGTGCCAGCAGCTGGCAAATTTCCTACGAGCAGTACTTC.

The chain carries TRBV19 and TRBJ1-2; 7 bases fit TRBD1. Germline-derived CDR1 and CDR2 are LNHDA and SQIVND (reference sequence). The length of the CDR3 is 13 residues. V was clipped by 6 bases and J by 3 bases; unmatched bases: 4. Here the CDR3 reads CASRVTGDYGYTF. The CDR3, as DNA: TGTGCCAGTAGGGTTACAGGGGACTATGGCTACACCTTC.

V and J are TRBV19 and TRBJ2-3; 7 bases agree with TRBD2. The ends lost 1 base at V and 0 bases at J; junction bases unmatched: 4. This CDR3 region has 16 residues. Per germline, CDR1 LNHDA and CDR2 SQIVND (reference sequence). The CDR3 nucleotides read TGTGCCAGTAGTATAGGGAGCGGGACTAGCACAGATACGCAGTATTTT. Amino acid sequence: CASSIGSGTSTDTQYF.

J is TRBJ2-7 and V is TRBV4-2; tentatively, D is TRBD2 (6 bases). Trimming cost V 0 bases and J 2 bases, with 14 bases left between them. This CDR3 has 16 residues. Per the germline V gene, CDR1 is LGHNA and CDR2 is YNFKEQ. CDR3: CASSQEGASATYEQYF. CDR3 in DNA: TGTGCCAGCAGCCAAGAAGGCGCTAGCGCAACCTACGAGCAGTACTTC.

The chain recombines TRBV18 with TRBJ2-7; tentatively, D is TRBD2 (5 bases). This CDR3 comprises 16 residues. CDR1 KGHSH and CDR2 LQKENI come from the germline V gene. V was trimmed by 3 bases and J by 5 bases, leaving 20 bases between them. The CDR3 is CASSPASTWGVNEQYF. The CDR3 nucleotides are TGTGCCAGCTCACCCGCCTCAACGTGGGGAGTCAACGAGCAGTACTTC.

V and J are TRBV28 and TRBJ1-4; 10 nucleotides match TRBD1. CDR1 and CDR2 from the germline V gene are MDHEN and SYDVKM. Trimming cost V 6 bases and J 0 bases; bases outside gene matches: 16. The CDR3 extends over 20 amino acids. The CDR3 spells CASSPTPRDRGIATNEKLFF. The CDR3 DNA reads as TGTGCCAGCAGCCCCACGCCCCGGGACAGGGGAATCGCAACTAATGAAAAACTGTTTTTT.

V is TRBV6-6 and J is TRBJ1-4; TRBD1 agrees at 7 bases. Trimming at V came to 10 bases and at J to 7 bases, leaving 15 bases not matched to a gene. CDR3 length: 15 residues. CDR1 is MNHNY, CDR2 SVGAGI, per germline (reference sequence). The CDR3 loop reads CATENIRGLGEKLFF. The CDR3 bases are TGTGCCACCGAGAATATTAGGGGGCTGGGTGAAAAACTGTTTTTT.

This sequence joins TRBV6-7 and TRBJ2-7; TRBD2 aligns across 8 bases. Being an ORF, TRBV6-7 has a function that is uncertain. The CDR3 has 15 amino acids. V shed 7 bases and J 5 bases; nucleotides not matched to a gene: 13. CDR3 protein: CASIFETGGPNEQYF. The CDR3 DNA sequence: TGTGCCAGCATCTTTGAGACGGGAGGGCCGAACGAGCAGTACTTC.

The chain recombines TRBV5-4 with TRBJ2-1; D may be TRBD1 (6 bases). Germline V gene sequence: CDR1 SGHNT, CDR2 YYREEE (reference sequence). Trimming stripped 4 bases from V and 5 bases from J, with 10 bases between. CDR3 length: 13 residues. The CDR3 sequence: CASSLQGNNEQFF. The CDR3, as DNA: TGTGCCAGCAGCCTACAGGGTAACAATGAGCAGTTCTTC.

The V call is TRBV7-9, the J call TRBJ2-1; no clear D gene. The germline V gene encodes CDR1 SEHNR and CDR2 FQNEAQ (reference sequence). Deletions cut 5 bases from V and 7 bases from J, with 15 bases between. The CDR3 totals 14 residues. CDR3 in amino acids: CASSLRSVGNEQFF. The DNA for the CDR3 is TGTGCCAGCAGCCTCCGGAGCGTCGGTAATGAGCAGTTCTTC. The full variable domain, its missing parts supplied by reference TRBV7-9 and TRBJ2-1, is DTGVSQNPRHKITKRGQNVTFRCDPISEHNRLYWYRQTLGQGPEFLTYFQNEAQLEKSRLLSDRFSAERPKGSFSTLEIQRTEQGDSAMYLCASSLRSVGNEQFFGPGTRLTVL.

The J gene is TRBJ2-7, the V gene TRBV19, with D possibly TRBD2 on 6 matching bases. This CDR3 has 15 amino acids. With 3 bases removed from V and 0 bases from J, the gap between germline ends came to 12 bases. The germline V gene encodes CDR1 LNHDA and CDR2 SQIVND (reference sequence). The CDR3 DNA sequence: TGTGCCAGTAGTATCGGAGGGACTCCCTCCTACGAGCAGTACTTC. Its protein is CASSIGGTPSYEQYF.

The chain couples TRBV5-4 to TRBJ2-7; D unresolved. The germline gives CDR1 SGHNT, CDR2 YYREEE (reference sequence). V lost 4 bases to trimming and J lost 0 bases, with 8 bases between them. This CDR3 comprises 13 residues. The CDR3 bases are TGTGCCAGCAGCCCCTTAGACTCCTACGAGCAGTACTTC. It is translated as CASSPLDSYEQYF.

This chain links TRBV15 with TRBJ2-3, with TRBD1 matching 8 bases. Germline assignment: CDR1 LNHNV and CDR2 YYDKDF (reference sequence). CDR3 size: 15 residues. The junction had 13 bases not matched to a gene; V was cut back by 5 bases and J by 9 bases. DNA of the CDR3: TGTGCCACCAGCGGGCCACAGGGGGGACTGGGGACGCAGTATTTT. Its protein is CATSGPQGGLGTQYF.

The chain carries TRBV7-9 and TRBJ2-1, with 7 bases fitting TRBD2. Per the germline V gene, CDR1 is SEHNR and CDR2 is FQNEAQ (reference sequence). V lost 0 bases and J lost 4; bases outside the gene matches: 6. The CDR3 has 16 residues. CDR3 sequence: CASSLAMGLHYNEQFF. CDR3 in DNA: TGTGCCAGCAGCTTAGCGATGGGACTACATTACAATGAGCAGTTCTTC.

The V and J genes are TRBV19 and TRBJ1-2, with D possibly TRBD1 on 5 matching bases. Germline assignment: CDR1 LNHDA and CDR2 SQIVND (reference sequence). Trimming pared 3 bases from V and 4 bases from J, leaving 12 bases between. CDR3 length: 14 amino acids. CDR3 coding DNA: TGTGCCAGTAGTATTCCAGGGTATAGCTATGGCTACACCTTC. It encodes CASSIPGYSYGYTF.

V is TRBV7-9 and J is TRBJ2-1, with 9 bases matching TRBD2. The germline CDR1 and CDR2 sequences are SEHNR and FQNEAQ (reference sequence). The trim removed 1 base at V and 8 bases at J, leaving 9 bases unmatched. This CDR3 has 16 amino acids. Here the CDR3 DNA reads TGTGCCAGCAGCTTAGGGGTAGCGGGAGATGAGGATGAGCAGTTCTTC. This codes for CASSLGVAGDEDEQFF.

The rearrangement uses TRBV9 and TRBJ2-7; 8 nucleotides line up with TRBD2. Germline V CDR1 and CDR2: SGDLS, YYNGEE. V shed 7 bases, J shed 0 bases, and the junction held 9 bases outside the gene matches. The CDR3 extends over 15 amino acids. The CDR3 DNA is TGTGCCAGCCCCGCTAGCGGGCCGGGCTCCTACGAGCAGTACTTC. Protein sequence: CASPASGPGSYEQYF.

The chain has TRBV7-9 and TRBJ2-2; D gene ambiguous. The germline V and J ends were trimmed by 5 bases and 0 bases, with 16 bases remaining between them. Germline loops: CDR1 SEHNR, CDR2 FQNEAQ (reference sequence). The CDR3 is made up of 17 amino acids. The CDR3 DNA reads as TGTGCCAGCAGCGATACCCCCTCGGGTTCGAACACCGGGGAGCTGTTTTTT. It translates to CASSDTPSGSNTGELFF.

J is TRBJ2-6 and V is TRBV4-1; D is perhaps TRBD1 (5 bases). The CDR3 length is 15 residues. Trimming took 6 bases from V and 4 from J, leaving 13 bases between them. From germline, CDR1 is MGHRA and CDR2 YSYEKL. This chain's CDR3 is CASSFKGSGANVLTF. In nucleotides, the CDR3 is TGCGCCAGCAGTTTCAAGGGGTCAGGGGCCAACGTCCTGACTTTC.

The chain carries TRBV11-2 and TRBJ2-7; TRBD1 matches at 9 bases. V lost 5 bases and J lost 1; bases outside the gene matches: 6. Looked up from germline, CDR1 is SGHAT and CDR2 is FQNNGV. This CDR3 region has 15 residues. The CDR3 region is CASSPRQGDSYEQYF. Written as DNA, the CDR3 is TGTGCCAGCAGCCCGAGACAGGGGGATTCCTACGAGCAGTACTTC.

Comments on this clone: Germline is not matched at one junction end, which may reflect a read error. The chain carries TRBV5-1 and TRBJ2-5; TRBD2 matches at 10 bases. Germline loops: CDR1 SGHRS, CDR2 YFSETQ. This CDR3 region has 15 residues. The CDR3 sequence is CVSSLSSGRGETQYF. The CDR3 region has the DNA TGCGTCAGCAGCTTGTCGAGCGGGAGGGGTGAGACCCAGTACTTC.

In its sample, this clone was seen a few times. The V call is TRBV9, the J call TRBJ1-4; D perhaps matches TRBD1 (5 bases). Germline V lookup: CDR1 SGDLS, CDR2 YYNGEE. The CDR3 runs 15 residues. V was cut by 0 bases and J by 5 bases, with 11 bases left in between. For the CDR3, the DNA is TGTGCCAGCAGCGTAGAAAGGGGATCAAATGAAAAACTGTTTTTT. Amino acid sequence: CASSVERGSNEKLFF.

The chain uses TRBV5-6 and TRBJ2-7, with D perhaps TRBD2 (5 bases). Trimming stripped 1 base from V and 7 bases from J, with 12 bases between. This CDR3 is built from 13 residues. CDR1 and CDR2 from the germline V gene are SGHDT and YYEEEE. CDR3 DNA sequence: TGTGCCAGCAGCTTGATGGCCACGGGGGAGCAGTACTTC. This codes for CASSLMATGEQYF.

The V and J genes are TRBV19 and TRBJ2-3; D may be TRBD2 (6 bases). The length of the CDR3 is 16 residues. The V gene's germline CDR1 is LNHDA and CDR2 SQIVND (reference sequence). V was pared by 5 bases and J by 0 bases, with 15 bases between. The CDR3 DNA follows: TGTGCCAGTAGTCCGGAACTAGCACCGAGCACAGATACGCAGTATTTT. Residues: CASSPELAPSTDTQYF.

This clone was seen once. The chain is built from TRBV29-1 and TRBJ2-2; D gene ambiguous. CDR3 length: 14 residues. The V end lost 4 bases, the J end lost 2 bases, and 11 bases lay between the germline ends. Germline assignment: CDR1 SQVTM and CDR2 ANQGSEA. In nucleotides, the CDR3 is TGCAGCGTTGTGTGGCAGTTTAACACCGGGGAGCTGTTTTTT. Amino acid sequence: CSVVWQFNTGELFF.

The rearrangement uses TRBV19 and TRBJ2-6, with D hard to call. Germline V CDR1 and CDR2: LNHDA, SQIVND (reference sequence). V was shortened by 5 bases and J by 1 base, with 3 bases between the two germline ends. The CDR3 consists of 13 residues. The CDR3 DNA sequence: TGTGCCAGTAGTTCGTCTGGGGCCAACGTCCTGACTTTC. Protein sequence: CASSSSGANVLTF.